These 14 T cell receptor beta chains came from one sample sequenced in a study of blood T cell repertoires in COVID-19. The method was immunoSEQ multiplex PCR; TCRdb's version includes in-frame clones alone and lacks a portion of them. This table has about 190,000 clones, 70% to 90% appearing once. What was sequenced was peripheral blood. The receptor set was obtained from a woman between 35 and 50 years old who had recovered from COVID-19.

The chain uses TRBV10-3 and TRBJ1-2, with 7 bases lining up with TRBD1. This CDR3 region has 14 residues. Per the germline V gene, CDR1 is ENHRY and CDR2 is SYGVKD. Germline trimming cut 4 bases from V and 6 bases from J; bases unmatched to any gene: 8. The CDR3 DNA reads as TGTGCCATCAGTGGGGCGACAGGGACGGATGGCTACACCTTC. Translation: CAISGATGTDGYTF.

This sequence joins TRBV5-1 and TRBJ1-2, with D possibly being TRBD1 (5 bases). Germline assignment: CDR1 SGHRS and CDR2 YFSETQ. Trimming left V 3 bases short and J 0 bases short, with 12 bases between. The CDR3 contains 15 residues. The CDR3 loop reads CASSSGGSTNYGYTF. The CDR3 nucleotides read TGCGCCAGCAGCTCTGGGGGGTCCACTAACTATGGCTACACCTTC.

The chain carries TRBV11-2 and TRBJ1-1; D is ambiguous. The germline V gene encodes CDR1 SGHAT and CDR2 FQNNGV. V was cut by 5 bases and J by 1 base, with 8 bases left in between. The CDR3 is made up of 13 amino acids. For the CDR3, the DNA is TGTGCCAGCAGCCGAACAGAGAACACTGAAGCTTTCTTT. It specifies CASSRTENTEAFF. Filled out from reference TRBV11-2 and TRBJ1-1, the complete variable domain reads EAGVAQSPRYKIIEKRQSVAFWCNPISGHATLYWYQQILGQGPKLLIQFQNNGVVDDSQLPKDRFSAERLKGVDSTLKIQPAKLEDSAVYLCASSRTENTEAFFGQGTRLTVV.

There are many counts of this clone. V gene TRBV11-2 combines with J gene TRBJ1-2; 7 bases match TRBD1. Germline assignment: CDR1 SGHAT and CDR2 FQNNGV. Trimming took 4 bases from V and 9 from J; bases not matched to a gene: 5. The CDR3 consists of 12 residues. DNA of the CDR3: TGTGCCAGCAGCTCCGGAGGGGGCAGCTACACCTTC. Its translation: CASSSGGGSYTF.

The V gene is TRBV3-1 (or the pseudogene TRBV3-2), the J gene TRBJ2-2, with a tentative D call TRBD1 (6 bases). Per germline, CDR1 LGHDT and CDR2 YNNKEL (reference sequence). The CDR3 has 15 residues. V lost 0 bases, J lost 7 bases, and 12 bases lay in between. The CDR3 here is CASSQDLGAGGELFF. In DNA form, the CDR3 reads TGTGCCAGCAGCCAAGATCTGGGGGCCGGCGGGGAGCTGTTTTTT.

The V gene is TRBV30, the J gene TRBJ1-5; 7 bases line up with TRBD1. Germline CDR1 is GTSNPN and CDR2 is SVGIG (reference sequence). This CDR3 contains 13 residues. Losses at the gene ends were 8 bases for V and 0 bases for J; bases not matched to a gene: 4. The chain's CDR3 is CAARDSSNQPQHF. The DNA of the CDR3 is TGTGCCGCCCGGGACAGTAGCAATCAGCCCCAGCATTTT.

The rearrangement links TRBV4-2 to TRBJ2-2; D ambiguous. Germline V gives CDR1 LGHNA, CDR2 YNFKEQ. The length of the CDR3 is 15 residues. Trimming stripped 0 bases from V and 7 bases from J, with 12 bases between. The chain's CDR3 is CASSQEQSPGGELFF. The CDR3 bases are TGTGCCAGCAGCCAAGAACAGTCTCCAGGCGGGGAGCTGTTTTTT.

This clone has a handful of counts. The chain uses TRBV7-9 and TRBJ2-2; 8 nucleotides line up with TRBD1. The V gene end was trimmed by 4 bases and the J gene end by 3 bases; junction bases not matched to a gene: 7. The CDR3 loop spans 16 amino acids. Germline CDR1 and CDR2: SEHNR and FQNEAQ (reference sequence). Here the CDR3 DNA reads TGTGCCAGCAGCTACAATGACAGGGGTGACACCGGGGAGCTGTTTTTT. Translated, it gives CASSYNDRGDTGELFF.

The CDR3 reads CASSSMGPWPNSPLHF. The CDR3, as DNA: TGTGCCAGCAGTTCCATGGGGCCATGGCCGAATTCACCCCTCCACTTT. This chain uses TRBV6-6 with TRBJ1-6; weak D call: TRBD1 (5 bases). CDR3 length equals 16 residues. Trimming cost V 4 bases and J 7 bases, with 17 bases left between them. Germline-derived CDR1 and CDR2 are MNHNY and SVGAGI (reference sequence).

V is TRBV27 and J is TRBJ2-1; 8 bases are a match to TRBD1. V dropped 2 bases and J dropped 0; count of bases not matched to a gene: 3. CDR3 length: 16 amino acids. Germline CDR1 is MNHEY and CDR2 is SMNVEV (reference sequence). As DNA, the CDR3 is TGTGCCAGCAGTTTAGATACAGGGGGCTCCTACAATGAGCAGTTCTTC. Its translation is CASSLDTGGSYNEQFF.

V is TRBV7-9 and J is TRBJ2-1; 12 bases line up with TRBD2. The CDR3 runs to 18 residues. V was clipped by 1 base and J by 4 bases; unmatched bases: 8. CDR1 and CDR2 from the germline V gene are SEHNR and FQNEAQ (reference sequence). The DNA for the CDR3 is TGTGCCAGCAGCTTAGGACTAGCGGGAGCTGCGGGGTACAATGAGCAGTTCTTC. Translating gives CASSLGLAGAAGYNEQFF.

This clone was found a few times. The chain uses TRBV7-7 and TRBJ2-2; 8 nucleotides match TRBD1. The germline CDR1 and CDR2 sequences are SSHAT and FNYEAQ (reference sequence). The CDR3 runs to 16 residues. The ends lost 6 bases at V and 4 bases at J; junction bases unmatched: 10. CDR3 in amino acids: CASSRTGGEGTGELFF. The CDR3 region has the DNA TGTGCCAGCAGTCGAACAGGGGGAGAGGGCACCGGGGAGCTGTTTTTT.

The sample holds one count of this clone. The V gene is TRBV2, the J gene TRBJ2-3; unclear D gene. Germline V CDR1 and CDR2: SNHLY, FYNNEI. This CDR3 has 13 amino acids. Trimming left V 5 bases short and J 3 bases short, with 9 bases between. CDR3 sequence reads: CASSQQVTDTQYF. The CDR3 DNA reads TGTGCCAGCAGTCAGCAGGTTACAGATACGCAGTATTTT.

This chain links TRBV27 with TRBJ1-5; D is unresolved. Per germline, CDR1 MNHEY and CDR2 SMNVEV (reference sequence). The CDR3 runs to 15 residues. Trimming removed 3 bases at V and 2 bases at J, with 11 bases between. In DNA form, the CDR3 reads TGTGCCAGCAGTTTTATCGGGTTTGGCAATCAGCCCCAGCATTTT. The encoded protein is CASSFIGFGNQPQHF.